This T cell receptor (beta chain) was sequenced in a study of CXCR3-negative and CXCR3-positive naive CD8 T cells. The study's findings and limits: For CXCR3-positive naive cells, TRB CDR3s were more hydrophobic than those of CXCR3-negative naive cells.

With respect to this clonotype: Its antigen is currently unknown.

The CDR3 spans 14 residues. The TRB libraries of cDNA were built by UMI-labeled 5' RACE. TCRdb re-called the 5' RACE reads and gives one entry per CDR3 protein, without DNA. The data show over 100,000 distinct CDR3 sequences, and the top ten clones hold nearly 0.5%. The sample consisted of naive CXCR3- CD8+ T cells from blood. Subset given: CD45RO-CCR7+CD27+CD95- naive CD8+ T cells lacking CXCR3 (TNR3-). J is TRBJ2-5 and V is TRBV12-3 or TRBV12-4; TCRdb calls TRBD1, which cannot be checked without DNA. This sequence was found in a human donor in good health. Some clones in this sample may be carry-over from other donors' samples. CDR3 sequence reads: CASSLFSGVETQYF.